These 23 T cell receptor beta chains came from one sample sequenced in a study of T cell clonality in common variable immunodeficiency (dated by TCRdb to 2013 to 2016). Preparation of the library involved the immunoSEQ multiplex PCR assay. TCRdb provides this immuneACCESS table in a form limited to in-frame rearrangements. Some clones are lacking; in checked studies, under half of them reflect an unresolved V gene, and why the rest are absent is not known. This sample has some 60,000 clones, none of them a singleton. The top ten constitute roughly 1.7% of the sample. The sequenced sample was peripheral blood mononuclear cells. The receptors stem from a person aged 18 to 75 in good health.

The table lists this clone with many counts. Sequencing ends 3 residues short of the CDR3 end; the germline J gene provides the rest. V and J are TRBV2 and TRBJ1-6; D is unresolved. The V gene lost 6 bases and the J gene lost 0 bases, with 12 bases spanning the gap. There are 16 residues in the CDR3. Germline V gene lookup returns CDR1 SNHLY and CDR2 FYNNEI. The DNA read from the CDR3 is TGTGCCAGCAGCGGAGCGGGTAGCTCCTATAATTCACCC. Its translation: CASSGAGSSYNSP. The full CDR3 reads CASSGAGSSYNSPLHF.

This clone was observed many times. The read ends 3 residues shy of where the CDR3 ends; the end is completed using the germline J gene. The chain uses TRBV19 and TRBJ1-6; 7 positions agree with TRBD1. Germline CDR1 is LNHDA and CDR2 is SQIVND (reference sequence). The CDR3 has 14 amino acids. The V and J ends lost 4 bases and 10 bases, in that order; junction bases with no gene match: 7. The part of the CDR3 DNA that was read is TGTGCCAGTAGTACCGGGACAGTACTCTCACCC. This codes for CASSTGTVLSP. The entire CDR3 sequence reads CASSTGTVLSPLHF.

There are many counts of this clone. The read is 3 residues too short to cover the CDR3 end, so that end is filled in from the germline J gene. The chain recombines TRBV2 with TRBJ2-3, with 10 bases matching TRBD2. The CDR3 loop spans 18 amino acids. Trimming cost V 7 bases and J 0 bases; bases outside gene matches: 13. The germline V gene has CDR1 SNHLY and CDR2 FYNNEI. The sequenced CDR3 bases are TGTGCCAGCACCATTACAGGACTAGCGGCTTCTAGCACAGATACG. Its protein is CASTITGLAASSTDT. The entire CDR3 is CASTITGLAASSTDTQYF.

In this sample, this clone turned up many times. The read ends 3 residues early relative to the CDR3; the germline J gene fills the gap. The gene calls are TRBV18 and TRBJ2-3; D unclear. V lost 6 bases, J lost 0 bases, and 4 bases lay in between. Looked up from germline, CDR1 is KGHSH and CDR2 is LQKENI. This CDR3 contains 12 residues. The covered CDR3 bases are TGTGCCAGCTCTCTAAGCACAGATACG. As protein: CASSLSTDT. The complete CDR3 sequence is CASSLSTDTQYF.

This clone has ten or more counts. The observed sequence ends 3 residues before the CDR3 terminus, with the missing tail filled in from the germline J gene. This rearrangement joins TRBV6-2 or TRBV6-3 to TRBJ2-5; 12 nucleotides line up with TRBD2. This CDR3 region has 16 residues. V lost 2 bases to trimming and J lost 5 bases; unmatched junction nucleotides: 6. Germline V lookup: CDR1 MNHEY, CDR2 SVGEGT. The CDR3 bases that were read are TGTGCCAGCAGTTACAGACTAGCGGGAGTTGGGGAGACC. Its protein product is CASSYRLAGVGET. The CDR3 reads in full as CASSYRLAGVGETQYF.

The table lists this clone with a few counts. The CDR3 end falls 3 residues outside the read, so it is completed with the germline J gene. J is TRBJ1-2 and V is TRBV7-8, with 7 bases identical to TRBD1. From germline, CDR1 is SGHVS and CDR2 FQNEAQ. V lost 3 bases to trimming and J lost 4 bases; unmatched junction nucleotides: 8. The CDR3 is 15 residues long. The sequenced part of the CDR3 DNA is TGTGCCAGCAGCTTGGGGACAGCATCCCCCTATGGC. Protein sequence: CASSLGTASPYG. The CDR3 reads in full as CASSLGTASPYGYTF.

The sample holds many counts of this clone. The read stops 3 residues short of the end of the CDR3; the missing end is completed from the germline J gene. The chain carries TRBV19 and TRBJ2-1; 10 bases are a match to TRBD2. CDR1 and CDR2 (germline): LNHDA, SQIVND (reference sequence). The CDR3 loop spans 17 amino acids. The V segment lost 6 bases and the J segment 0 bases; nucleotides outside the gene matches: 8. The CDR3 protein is CASRRAGGPGSYNEQFF. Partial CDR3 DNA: TGTGCCAGTAGGAGAGCGGGAGGGCCGGGCTCCTACAATGAG.

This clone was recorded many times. The CDR3 loop reads CASSRGTGGSGNTIYF. The CDR3 DNA, read in part, is TGTGCCAGCAGTCGGGGGACAGGGGGCTCTGGAAACACC. V gene TRBV28 combines with J gene TRBJ1-3; 11 nucleotides line up with TRBD1. The CDR3 is cut off 3 residues early in the read; its end comes from the germline J gene. After removal of 5 bases from V and 0 bases from J, the junction contained 3 bases not matched to a gene. CDR3 size: 16 residues. The germline CDR1 and CDR2 sequences are MDHEN and SYDVKM. The entire variable domain, with the rest obtained from reference TRBV28 and TRBJ1-3, is as follows: DVKVTQSSRYLVKRTGEKVFLECVQDMDHENMFWYRQDPGLGLRLIYFSYDVKMKEKGDIPEGYSVSREKKERFSLILESASTNQTSMYLCASSRGTGGSGNTIYFGEGSWLTVV.

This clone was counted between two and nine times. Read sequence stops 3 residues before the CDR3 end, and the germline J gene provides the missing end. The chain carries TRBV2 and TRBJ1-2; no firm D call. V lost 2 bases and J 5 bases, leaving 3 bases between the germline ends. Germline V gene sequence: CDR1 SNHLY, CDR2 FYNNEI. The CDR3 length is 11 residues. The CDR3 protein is CASSEQYGYTF. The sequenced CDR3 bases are TGTGCCAGCAGTGAACAGTATGGC.

The chain's CDR3 is CASSLDGEYNEQFF. The DNA read from the CDR3 is TGCGCCAGCAGCTTGGACGGGGAGTACAATGAG. The chain has TRBV5-1 and TRBJ2-1; D possibly corresponds to TRBD2 (5 bases). The read finishes 3 residues shy of the CDR3 end, and the germline J gene is used to complete it. CDR3 length: 14 residues. Germline V gene data show CDR1 as SGHRS and CDR2 as YFSETQ. Trimming pared 0 bases from V and 4 bases from J, leaving 8 bases between.

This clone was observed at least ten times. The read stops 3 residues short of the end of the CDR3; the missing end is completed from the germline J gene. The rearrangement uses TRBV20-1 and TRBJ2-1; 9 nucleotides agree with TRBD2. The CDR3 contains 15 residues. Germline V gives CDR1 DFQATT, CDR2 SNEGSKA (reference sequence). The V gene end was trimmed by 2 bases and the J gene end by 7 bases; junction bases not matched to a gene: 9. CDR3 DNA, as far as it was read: TGCAGTGCTAGATCCGGGATAGCGGGAGTAAATGAG. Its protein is CSARSGIAGVNE. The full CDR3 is CSARSGIAGVNEQFF.

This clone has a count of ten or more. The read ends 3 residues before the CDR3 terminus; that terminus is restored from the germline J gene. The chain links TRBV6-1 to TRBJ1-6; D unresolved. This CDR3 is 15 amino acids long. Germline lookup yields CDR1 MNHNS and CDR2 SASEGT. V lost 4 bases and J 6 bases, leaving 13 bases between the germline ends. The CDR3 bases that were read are TGTGCCAGCAGTGGCCCAGGCCTGTTTAATTCACCC. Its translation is CASSGPGLFNSP. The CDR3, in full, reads CASSGPGLFNSPLHF.

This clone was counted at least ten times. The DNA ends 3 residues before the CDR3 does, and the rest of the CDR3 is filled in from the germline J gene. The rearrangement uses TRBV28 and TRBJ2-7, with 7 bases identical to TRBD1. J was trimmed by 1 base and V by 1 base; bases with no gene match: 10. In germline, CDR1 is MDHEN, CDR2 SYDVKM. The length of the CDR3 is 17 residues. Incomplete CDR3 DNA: TGTGCCAGCAGTTTATCTTTTAGGGGGCGTAGGTCCTACGAG. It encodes CASSLSFRGRRSYE. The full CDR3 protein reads CASSLSFRGRRSYEQYF.

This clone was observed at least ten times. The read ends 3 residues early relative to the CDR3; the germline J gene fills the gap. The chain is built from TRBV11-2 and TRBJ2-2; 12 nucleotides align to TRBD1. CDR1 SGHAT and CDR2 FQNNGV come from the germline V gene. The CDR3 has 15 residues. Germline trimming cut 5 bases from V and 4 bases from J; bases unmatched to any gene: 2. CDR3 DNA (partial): TGTGCCAGCAGCCCGGGACAGGGGGCCACCGGGGAG. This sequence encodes CASSPGQGATGE. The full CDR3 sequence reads CASSPGQGATGELFF.

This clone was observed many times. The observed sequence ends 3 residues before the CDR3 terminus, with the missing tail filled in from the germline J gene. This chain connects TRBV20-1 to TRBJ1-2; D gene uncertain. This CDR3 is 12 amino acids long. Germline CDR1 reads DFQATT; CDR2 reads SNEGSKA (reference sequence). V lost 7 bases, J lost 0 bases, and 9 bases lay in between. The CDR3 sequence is CSGARANYGYTF. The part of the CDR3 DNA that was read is TGCAGTGGGGCCCGCGCTAACTATGGC.

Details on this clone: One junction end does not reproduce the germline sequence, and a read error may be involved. Partial CDR3 DNA: TGTGCTAGCAGCCCAGGACAGGGAGAGACC. Translated, it gives CASSPGQGET. In full, the CDR3 reads CASSPGQGETQYF. This chain joins TRBV7-7 and TRBJ2-5, with TRBD1 identical over 8 bases. The CDR3 is cut off 3 residues early in the read; its end comes from the germline J gene. Per the germline V gene, CDR1 is SSHAT and CDR2 is FNYEAQ (reference sequence). The CDR3 consists of 13 residues.

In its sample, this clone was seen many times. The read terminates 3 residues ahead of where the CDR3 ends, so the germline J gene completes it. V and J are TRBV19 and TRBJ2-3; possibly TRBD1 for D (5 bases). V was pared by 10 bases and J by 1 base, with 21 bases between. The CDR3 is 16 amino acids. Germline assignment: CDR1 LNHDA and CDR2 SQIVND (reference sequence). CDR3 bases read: TGTGCCACCAAAGCCCAGGGTCTCGGAGGCACAGATACG. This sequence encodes CATKAQGLGGTDT. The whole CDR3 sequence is CATKAQGLGGTDTQYF.

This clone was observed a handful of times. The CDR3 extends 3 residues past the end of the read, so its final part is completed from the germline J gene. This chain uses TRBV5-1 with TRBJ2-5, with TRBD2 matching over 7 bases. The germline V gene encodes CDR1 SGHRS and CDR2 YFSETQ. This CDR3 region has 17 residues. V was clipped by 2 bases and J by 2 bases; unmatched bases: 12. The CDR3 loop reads CASSFGSIAGAQETQYF. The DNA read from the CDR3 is TGCGCCAGCAGCTTTGGGAGTATTGCGGGAGCTCAAGAGACC.

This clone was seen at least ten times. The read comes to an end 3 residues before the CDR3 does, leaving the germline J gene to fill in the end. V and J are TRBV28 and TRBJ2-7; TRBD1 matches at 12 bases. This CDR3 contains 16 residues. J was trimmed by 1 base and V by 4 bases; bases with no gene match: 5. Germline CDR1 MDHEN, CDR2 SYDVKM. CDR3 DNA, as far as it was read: TGTGCCAGCAGTTCCGGGACAGGGGGCTCTTCCTACGAG. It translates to CASSSGTGGSSYE. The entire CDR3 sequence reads CASSSGTGGSSYEQYF.

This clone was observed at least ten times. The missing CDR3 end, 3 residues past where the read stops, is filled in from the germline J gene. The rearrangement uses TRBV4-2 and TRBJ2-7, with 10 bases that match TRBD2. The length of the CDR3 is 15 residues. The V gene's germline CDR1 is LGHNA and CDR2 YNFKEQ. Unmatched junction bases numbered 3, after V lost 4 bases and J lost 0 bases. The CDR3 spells CASSPTSGASYEQYF. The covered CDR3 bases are TGTGCCAGCAGCCCAACTAGCGGGGCCTCCTACGAG.

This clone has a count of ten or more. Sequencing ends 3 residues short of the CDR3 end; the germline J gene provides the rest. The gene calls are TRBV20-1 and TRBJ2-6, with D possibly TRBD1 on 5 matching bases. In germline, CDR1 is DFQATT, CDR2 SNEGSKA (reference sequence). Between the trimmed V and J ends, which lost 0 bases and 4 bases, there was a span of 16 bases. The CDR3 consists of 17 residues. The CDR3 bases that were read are TGCAGTGCTAGAGAGGTTGGGGCAGGGATCGGGGCCAACGTC. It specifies CSAREVGAGIGANV. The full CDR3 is CSAREVGAGIGANVLTF.

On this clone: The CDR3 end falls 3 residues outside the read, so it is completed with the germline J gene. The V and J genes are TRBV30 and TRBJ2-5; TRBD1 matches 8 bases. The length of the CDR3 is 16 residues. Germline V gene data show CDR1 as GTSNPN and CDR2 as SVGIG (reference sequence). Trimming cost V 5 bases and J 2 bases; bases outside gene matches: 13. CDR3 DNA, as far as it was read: TGTGCCTGGCTCCACCCCCGGGACAGGAGTCAAGAGACC. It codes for CAWLHPRDRSQET. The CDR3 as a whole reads CAWLHPRDRSQETQYF. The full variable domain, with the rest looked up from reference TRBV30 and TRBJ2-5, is SQTIHQWPATLVQPVGSPLSLECTVEGTSNPNLYWYRQAAGRGLQLLFYSVGIGQISSEVPQNLSASRPQDRQFILSSKKLLLSDSGFYLCAWLHPRDRSQETQYFGPGTRLLVL.

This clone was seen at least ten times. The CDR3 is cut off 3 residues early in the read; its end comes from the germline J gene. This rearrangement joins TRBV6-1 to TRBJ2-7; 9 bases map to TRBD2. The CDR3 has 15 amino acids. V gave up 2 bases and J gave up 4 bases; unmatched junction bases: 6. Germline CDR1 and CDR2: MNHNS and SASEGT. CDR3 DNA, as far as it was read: TGTGCCAGCAGTGAATGGGCGGGAGGGCTATACGAG. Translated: CASSEWAGGLYE. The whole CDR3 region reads CASSEWAGGLYEQYF.